This T cell receptor (beta chain) originates from a study of PD-L1 blockade in urothelial cancer. About the research overall: Patients had received 0 to 3 prior chemotherapy regimens. Median T cell yield per blood sample was 141,255 cells.

Only in-frame clones appear in the TCRdb table, and some are missing; sequencing was by immunoSEQ multiplex PCR. The table has approximately 80,000 clones, 82% seen once. From germline, CDR1 is WSHSY and CDR2 SAAADI. The CDR3 loop spans 12 amino acids. The V gene end was trimmed by 10 bases and the J gene end by 7 bases; junction bases not matched to a gene: 8. The chain recombines TRBV10-2 with TRBJ2-7; 9 bases fit TRBD1. The receptor was isolated from a man in his 70s with urothelial cancer. The starting material was PBMCs, obtained around atezolizumab (anti-PD-L1) treatment. The CDR3 DNA sequence: TGCGCCACCATAGGACAGGGGTGGGAGCAGTACTTC. Protein: CATIGQGWEQYF.